The rows below give T cell receptor beta chains drawn from one sample of a study of blood T cell repertoires in COVID-19. TCRdb's table, derived via immunoSEQ multiplex PCR, lists solely in-frame clones and lacks some. The sample holds some 89,000 clones, about 87% seen once. Material: peripheral blood. The receptors shown here come from a human donor in a cohort sampled during active COVID-19. The CDR3 runs from the conserved cysteine through the conserved F or W. The D gene is left open where the match is weak. Some rows mark clone size as missing; the rest say once, few, many or name a class of expanded clone.

TRBJ2-5 . . TRBV19 TGTGCCAGTAGTATAGCGGGAACACAAGAGACCCAGTACTTC CASSIAGTQETQYF
TRBJ1-1 . TRBD1 TRBV6-5 TGTGCCAGCAGGACCACCGGGACAGAGAACACTGAAGCTTTCTTT CASRTTGTENTEAFF
TRBJ1-1 . . TRBV7-2 TGTGCCAGCAGCTTAGAAGCCAGGGCCCGAGACGCTTTCTTT CASSLEARARDAFF
TRBJ2-2 . . TRBV21-1 TGTGCCAGCCGGGACCACGAACAACTAGCGGGAGTGGCCGGGGAGCTGTTTTTT CASRDHEQLAGVAGELFF
TRBJ2-7 . . TRBV4-3 TGCGCCAGCAGCCAAGATCGGCTAGCGACCCCCTACGAGCAGTACTTC CASSQDRLATPYEQYF
TRBJ1-1 . TRBD1 TRBV5-1 TGCGCCAGCAGCGGAAGACAGGGAGGCACTGAAGCTTTCTTT CASSGRQGGTEAFF
TRBJ1-4 . . TRBV3-1/TRBV3-2 TGTGCCAGCAGCCAAGGCCTCAGGCCCTTTCTGTTTTTT CASSQGLRPFLFF
TRBJ2-3 . TRBD2 TRBV7-2 TGTGCCAGCAGCTTAGCGCTACTAGCGGGGGGGCCCGCAGATACGCAGTATTTT CASSLALLAGGPADTQYF
TRBJ2-3 . . TRBV29-1 TGCAGCGTTGCAGGGCCTAACACAGATACGCAGTATTTT CSVAGPNTDTQYF
TRBJ2-2 . TRBD2 TRBV3-1/TRBV3-2 TGTGCCAGTTCTAGCGGGGGGGCTTCGTTGAACACCGGGGAGCTGTTTTTT CASSSGGASLNTGELFF
TRBJ1-6 . TRBD1 TRBV2 TGTGCCAGCAGAGCCACCGGACAGGGGTATTCACCCCTCCACTTT CASRATGQGYSPLHF
TRBJ2-5 . TRBD2 TRBV19 TGTGCCAGTAGTATGGCTTGGGGGACTAGCGGGAGGCTCTATGACCAGTACTTC CASSMAWGTSGRLYDQYF
TRBJ2-7 . TRBD1 TRBV2 TGTGCCAGCAGTGAAGGCCAGGGGGCCTTCTACGAGCAGTACTTC CASSEGQGAFYEQYF
TRBJ1-1 . . TRBV7-9 TGTGCCAGCAGCTTCGGGACTCACACTGAAGCTTTCTTT CASSFGTHTEAFF
TRBJ1-1 . . TRBV19 TGTGCCAGTAGTGACGATGGGCACACTGAAGCTTTCTTT CASSDDGHTEAFF
TRBJ1-1 . . TRBV28 TGTGCCAGCAGTGTCCCGGGACGGGGGATGAACACTGAAGCTTTCTTT CASSVPGRGMNTEAFF
TRBJ2-7 . . TRBV5-5 TGTGCCAGCAGCTTGGAAGGTAGCTTTCACGAGCAGTACTTC CASSLEGSFHEQYF
TRBJ1-1 . TRBD1 TRBV6-5 TGTGCCAGCACGACCGGGACAGGGGTGTACACTGAAGCTTTCTTT CASTTGTGVYTEAFF
TRBJ2-5 . TRBD2 TRBV9 TGTGCCAGCAGCGCATCGACTGGACTAGCGGTTCAAGAGACCCAGTACTTC CASSASTGLAVQETQYF
TRBJ2-1 once . TRBV11-2 TGTGCCAGCAGCCTATGGGGACGGGAGATTCTTGATGAGCAGTTCTTC CASSLWGREILDEQFF
TRBJ1-1 once . TRBV10-3 TGTGCCATCAGTGCCTCCGCCACAGGGCTTGACACTGAAGCTTTCTTT CAISASATGLDTEAFF
TRBJ1-4 few TRBD1 TRBV3-1/TRBV3-2 TGTGCCAGCAGCCAAAGGACAGGGAATAATGAAAAACTGTTTTTT CASSQRTGNNEKLFF
TRBJ1-1 . TRBD1 TRBV15 TGTGCCACCACCCCGATGGACAGGGACACTGAAGCTTTCTTT CATTPMDRDTEAFF
TRBJ2-1 . . TRBV5-1 TGCGCCAGCAGCCCCCATTGGGGGCAGGGTGTTAACAATGAGCAGTTCTTC CASSPHWGQGVNNEQFF
TRBJ1-2 . . TRBV6-1 TGTGCCAGCAGTGAATTGGGGGGGGCGTATGGCTACACCTTC CASSELGGAYGYTF
TRBJ1-2 few . TRBV15 TGTGCCACCAGCAGAGATGAGGGATATGGCTACACCTTC CATSRDEGYGYTF
TRBJ2-1 . TRBD2 TRBV9 TGTGCCAGCAGCACCCCTCCCGGGGGGGGACTAGGCTTTGAGGAGCAGTTCTTC CASSTPPGGGLGFEEQFF
TRBJ2-2 . TRBD2 TRBV5-4 TGTGCCAGCAGCCCAGGACTAGCGGGTGCCGGGGAGCTGTTTTTT CASSPGLAGAGELFF
TRBJ2-7 once . TRBV19 TGTGCCAGTAGTAATCCAGGCCGCAGCTCCTACGAGCAGTACTTC CASSNPGRSSYEQYF
TRBJ1-3 once . TRBV3-1/TRBV3-2 TGTGCCAGCAGCCAAGTTGGCCGTGGAAACACCATATATTTT CASSQVGRGNTIYF
TRBJ2-1 . TRBD1 TRBV7-9 TGTGCCAGCAGCTTCGGACAGGGGATGGACAATGAGCAGTTCTTC CASSFGQGMDNEQFF
TRBJ1-2 . TRBD1 TRBV11-2 TGTGCCAGCAGCTCGACAGGGGTCAACTATGGCTACACCTTC CASSSTGVNYGYTF
TRBJ1-5 . . TRBV19 TGTGCCAGCCGGGTCCGGGGGCAGCCCCAGCATTTT CASRVRGQPQHF
TRBJ1-1 . . TRBV11-1 TGTGCCAGCAGCCCCCGCCGACAACTGAACACTGAAGCTTTCTTT CASSPRRQLNTEAFF
TRBJ2-7 . TRBD2 TRBV7-3 TGTGCCAGCAGCTTATCGGGCGGGAGTTTCGACGAGCAGTACTTC CASSLSGGSFDEQYF
TRBJ2-5 . . TRBV28 TGTGCCAGCAGTTTTCAGTTTCAAGAGACCCAGTACTTC CASSFQFQETQYF
TRBJ2-1 . TRBD1 TRBV19 TGTGCCAGTCAGGACAGGCTAGGGAATGAGCAGTTCTTC CASQDRLGNEQFF
TRBJ2-5 . TRBD2 TRBV27 TGTGCCAGCAGTCCACTAGCGGGAGTTTGGGAGACCCAGTACTTC CASSPLAGVWETQYF
TRBJ2-5 . TRBD2 TRBV19 TGTGCCAGTAGTGTACTAGCGGGCCAAGAGACCCAGTACTTC CASSVLAGQETQYF
TRBJ2-7 . TRBD1 TRBV5-1 TGCGCCAGCAGCCCGGACAGGGCCTACGAGCAGTACTTC CASSPDRAYEQYF
TRBJ1-6 . TRBD1 TRBV5-4 TGTGCCAGCAGCGGACAGGTAGATTCACCCCTCCACTTT CASSGQVDSPLHF
TRBJ2-1 once TRBD2 TRBV4-3 TGCGCCAGCAGCGCCTCCGGAACTAGCGGCTCCTATGGGCAGTTCTTC CASSASGTSGSYGQFF
TRBJ1-1 . . TRBV5-1 TGCGCCAGCAGCCTCTTGACAGCACCGAACACTGAAGCTTTCTTT CASSLLTAPNTEAFF
TRBJ1-1 . . TRBV25-1 TGTGCCAGCAGCCCCACATTCGGGGTTCTAATGAACACTGAAGCTTTCTTT CASSPTFGVLMNTEAFF
TRBJ2-1 once TRBD2 TRBV10-1 TGCGCCAGCAGTGAATCGTTGTCTAGCGGGGGCTCCTACAATGAGCAGTTCTTC CASSESLSSGGSYNEQFF
TRBJ1-2 . . TRBV2 TGTGCCAGCAGTGGACAGGTTAACTATGGCTACACCTTC CASSGQVNYGYTF
TRBJ2-3 . TRBD1 TRBV19 TGTGCCAGTAGTATTGGGACAGGGCATGATACGCAGTATTTT CASSIGTGHDTQYF
TRBJ1-5 . TRBD1 TRBV19 TGTGCCAGTAGTATAGGAGACAGGGTCAATCAGCCCCAGCATTTT CASSIGDRVNQPQHF
TRBJ1-1 once TRBD1 TRBV7-2 TGTGCCAGCAGGACAGGGGGGGCGAACACTGAAGCTTTCTTT CASRTGGANTEAFF
TRBJ1-2 . . TRBV28 TGTGCCAGCATCGGGGGGACTAACTATGGCTACACCTTC CASIGGTNYGYTF
TRBJ1-1 . . TRBV5-1 TGCGCCAGCGCCCCCGGCCAGGGAGGCACTGAAGCTTTCTTT CASAPGQGGTEAFF
TRBJ1-1 . . TRBV5-1 TGCGCCAGCAGCTTGGATATGGGGGGCACTGAAGCTTTCTTT CASSLDMGGTEAFF
TRBJ2-2 . TRBD2 TRBV9 TGTGCCAGCAGTCTTAGCGGGGCGAACACCGGGGAGCTGTTTTTT CASSLSGANTGELFF
TRBJ2-1 . . TRBV7-2 TGTGCCAGCAGCCCTCCCGGGACTTTCCCCTACAATGAGCAGTTCTTC CASSPPGTFPYNEQFF
TRBJ1-5 . TRBD1 TRBV30 TGTGCCTGGAGTGAGGACAGGCTGGGGGATCAGCCCCAGCATTTT CAWSEDRLGDQPQHF
TRBJ1-5 few . TRBV19 TGTGCCAGTAGTATAGATCGAGGCAACAATCAGCCCCAGCATTTT CASSIDRGNNQPQHF
TRBJ2-5 . TRBD1 TRBV5-1 TGCGCCAGCAGACCGGGACAGGGGGCAGAGACCCAGTACTTC CASRPGQGAETQYF
TRBJ2-7 . . TRBV4-3 TGCGCCAGCAGCCAAGTTGCTAACAGCCCGGCCTACGAGCAGTACTTC CASSQVANSPAYEQYF